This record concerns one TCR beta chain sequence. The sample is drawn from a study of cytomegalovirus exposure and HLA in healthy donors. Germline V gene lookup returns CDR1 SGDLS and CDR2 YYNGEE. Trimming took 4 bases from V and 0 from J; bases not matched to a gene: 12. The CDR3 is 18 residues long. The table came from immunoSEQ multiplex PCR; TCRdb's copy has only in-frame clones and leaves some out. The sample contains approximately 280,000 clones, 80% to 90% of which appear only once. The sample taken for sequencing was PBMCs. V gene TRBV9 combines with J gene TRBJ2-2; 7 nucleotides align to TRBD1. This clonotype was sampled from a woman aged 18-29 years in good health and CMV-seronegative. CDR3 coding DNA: TGTGCCAGCAGCCCAAGATCAAGGACAGGAGCGAACACCGGGGAGCTGTTTTTT. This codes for CASSPRSRTGANTGELFF.